This T cell receptor beta chain was identified in a study of blood T cell repertoires in COVID-19 (dated by TCRdb to the early 2020s). Some background on the complete study: The collaborator samples originated in the United States, Italy and Spain and spanned the acute and convalescent phases of COVID-19. The material from the prospective study consisted of cDNA or gDNA derived from T cells, B-cell-depleted T cells, or PBMCs. Deeply sampled blood TCRbeta repertoires from subjects exposed to, actively infected with, or recovered from COVID-19 were included in the dataset. The repertoires were released in a freely available public database meant as a resource for research on the immune response to SARS-CoV-2. Samples were obtained from the ongoing ImmuneRACE study (first 160 participants) and from 1,000 to 1,500 subjects provided by 6 global collaborators. A de-identified subject ID, COVID-19 status, age in years and sex were almost always included in the sample metadata. HLA class I and class II types, where available, came from metadata supplied by the sample provider rather than from assay-based typing.

What the research found in general, with its limitations: How much clinical and demographic metadata was included differed by source and by participant, and the metadata was provided uncurated.

TCRbeta CDR3 regions were amplified from genomic DNA by means of the immunoSEQ Assay, a bias-controlled multiplex PCR. The paper's data handling went like this. The number of nucleated cells in each sample was estimated by amplification of reference gene primers within the assay. To quantify the absolute abundance of each unique TCRbeta CDR3 rearrangement, sequence reads were collapsed and filtered. For each sample, productive Simpson clonality was calculated by taking the square root of Simpson's diversity index across productive rearrangements. The immuneACCESS repertoire file appears here via TCRdb, limited to in-frame rearrangements. These files lack a portion of the clones; in checked studies, under half of the deficit traces to unresolved V genes, and the cause of the others is not known. The V and J calls and the clone size are those of that table, but D and trimming were determined from the DNA. This sample gives fewer than 150,000 clones in total; 90% of them show up just once. The ten largest make up approximately 11% of the sample.

With regard to this clone: Its recognized antigen is unknown. No base quality information exists; no much larger clone differs at one position.

Trimming removed 5 bases from V and 8 bases from J; the gene matches leave 7 bases unexplained. The germline V gene specifies SGHRS as CDR1 and YFSETQ as CDR2. The CDR3 goes from the cysteine to the phenylalanine over 13 residues. Only the CDR3 DNA is retained, 39 bases long and in frame from the first base. The collaborating institutions used their own protocols to collect whole blood in K2EDTA tubes. For TCRbeta analysis, collaborators shipped samples in one of three forms: frozen whole blood, isolated PBMCs, or DNA extracted from either of those sample types. The origin of this receptor is a woman older than 75 with acute or convalescent COVID-19. The chain uses TRBV5-1 and TRBJ1-1, with 9 junctional bases fitting TRBD1. The material sequenced was peripheral blood. The CDR3 is CASSVGQGDEAFF. The sequenced DNA is TGCGCCAGCAGTGTGGGACAGGGAGACGAAGCTTTCTTT.